These 28 T cell receptor beta chains were all obtained from the same sample, sequenced in a study of shared clonotypes between healthy human individuals. The repertoire was sequenced with immunoSEQ multiplex PCR; TCRdb's copy has only in-frame clones and lacks some. The top ten hold more than 0.12% of the sample, which has roughly 2.5 million clones, 90% to 95% seen once. The sample consisted of naive CD4+ T cells sorted from blood. Regarding subset: CD45RA+ positively selected. The receptors derive from a man between 18 and 35 years old in good health.

The CDR3, as DNA: TGTGCCAGCAGTTACTCCGGCAGCACAGGAGGCTACACCTTC. This translates into CASSYSGSTGGYTF. The rearrangement joins TRBV6-5 to TRBJ1-2, with D perhaps matching TRBD1 (5 bases). The germline V gene has CDR1 MNHEY and CDR2 SVGAGI. The CDR3 loop spans 14 amino acids. V lost 0 bases and J 8 bases, leaving 13 bases between the germline ends.

This rearrangement joins TRBV5-6 to TRBJ2-2; 7 bases agree with TRBD1. V gave up 0 bases and J gave up 4 bases; unmatched junction bases: 3. CDR1 and CDR2 (germline): SGHDT, YYEEEE. The CDR3 consists of 15 residues. CDR3 residues: CASSLAPGGTGELFF. The CDR3 region has the DNA TGTGCCAGCAGCTTGGCCCCAGGGGGCACCGGGGAGCTGTTTTTT.

The rearrangement uses TRBV30 and TRBJ1-6, with TRBD1 matching over 12 bases. Germline-derived CDR1 and CDR2 are GTSNPN and SVGIG (reference sequence). Losses at the gene ends were 3 bases for V and 6 bases for J; bases not matched to a gene: 3. The CDR3 is 15 amino acids. Here the CDR3 reads CAWRGTGGFNSPLHF. CDR3 bases: TGTGCCTGGAGGGGGACAGGGGGCTTTAATTCACCCCTCCACTTT.

In its sample, this clone was seen a few times. This sequence joins TRBV10-1 and TRBJ1-5; unclear D gene. This CDR3 is built from 16 residues. V was trimmed by 0 bases and J by 0 bases, leaving 9 bases between them. The germline V gene has CDR1 WNHNN and CDR2 SYGVQD (reference sequence). The CDR3 spells CASSESIGISNQPQHF. The CDR3 bases are TGCGCCAGCAGTGAGTCGATAGGGATTAGCAATCAGCCCCAGCATTTT.

The chain carries TRBV6-6 and TRBJ1-4; D not resolved. Germline CDR1 reads MNHNY; CDR2 reads SVGAGI (reference sequence). CDR3 length: 15 amino acids. Trimming pared 4 bases from V and 3 bases from J, leaving 12 bases between. For the CDR3, the DNA is TGTGCCAGCAGTTCCCCGGGAGGGTCTAATGAAAAACTGTTTTTT. Translating gives CASSSPGGSNEKLFF.

The chain carries TRBV9 and TRBJ2-7; D remains unclear. V was shortened by 0 bases and J by 0 bases, with 13 bases between the two germline ends. Germline CDR1 SGDLS, CDR2 YYNGEE. CDR3 size: 16 residues. CDR3 coding DNA: TGTGCCAGCAGCGTAGATCCCAGTAGAGGCTCCTACGAGCAGTACTTC. Encoded protein: CASSVDPSRGSYEQYF.

The gene calls are TRBV6-6 and TRBJ2-3; D gene ambiguous. V lost 4 bases and J lost 3, with 17 bases in between. CDR3 length: 16 residues. The V gene's germline CDR1 is MNHNY and CDR2 SVGAGI (reference sequence). This CDR3 reads CASSSYLGSETDTQYF. Here the CDR3 DNA reads TGTGCCAGCAGTTCATACTTAGGGTCGGAGACAGATACGCAGTATTTT.

J is TRBJ2-7 and V is TRBV6-5; TRBD1 matches at 7 bases. CDR1 MNHEY and CDR2 SVGAGI come from the germline V gene. Trimming at V came to 8 bases and at J to 0 bases, leaving 7 bases not matched to a gene. The CDR3 spans 14 residues. The CDR3 spells CASHRGPSSYEQYF. CDR3 sequence (DNA): TGTGCCAGCCACAGGGGCCCAAGCTCCTACGAGCAGTACTTC.

This chain uses TRBV5-1 with TRBJ2-4, with unresolved D. Per germline, CDR1 SGHRS and CDR2 YFSETQ. The CDR3 is 13 amino acids. V shed 5 bases and J shed 0 bases, with 6 bases lying between them. The CDR3 nucleotides are TGCGCCAGCAGGAGTCTAGCCAAAAACATTCAGTACTTC. Encoded protein: CASRSLAKNIQYF.

V gene TRBV19 combines with J gene TRBJ2-4; 7 bases agree with TRBD1. The CDR3 length is 15 residues. Germline V lookup: CDR1 LNHDA, CDR2 SQIVND (reference sequence). Germline trimming cut 5 bases from V and 0 bases from J; bases unmatched to any gene: 4. CDR3 loop: CASSLGQLAKNIQYF. In DNA, the CDR3 is TGTGCCAGTAGTTTGGGACAGCTAGCCAAAAACATTCAGTACTTC.

This chain uses TRBV10-2 with TRBJ2-7; 7 nucleotides match TRBD1. This CDR3 is 11 amino acids long. Losses at the gene ends were 6 bases for V and 8 bases for J; bases not matched to a gene: 4. The germline CDR1 and CDR2 sequences are WSHSY and SAAADI. The CDR3 region is CASRGQVQQYF. For the CDR3, the DNA is TGCGCCAGCAGAGGACAGGTCCAGCAGTACTTC.

The V call is TRBV9, the J call TRBJ2-7, with D maybe TRBD2 (6 bases). From germline, CDR1 is SGDLS and CDR2 YYNGEE. Trimming took 0 bases from V and 6 from J, leaving 16 bases between them. The length of the CDR3 is 15 residues. The CDR3 is CASSVVDTGVGEQYF. In DNA, the CDR3 is TGTGCCAGCAGCGTAGTTGACACGGGGGTCGGCGAGCAGTACTTC.

The chain couples TRBV5-1 to TRBJ1-2, with 7 bases aligning to TRBD1. Germline V gene data show CDR1 as SGHRS and CDR2 as YFSETQ. CDR3 length: 15 amino acids. The V and J ends lost 0 bases and 4 bases, in that order; junction bases with no gene match: 6. The CDR3 reads CASSLAGQESYGYTF. The CDR3 nucleotides read TGCGCCAGCAGCTTGGCCGGACAGGAAAGCTATGGCTACACCTTC.

The chain joins TRBV5-1 to TRBJ2-7; possibly TRBD1 for D (5 bases). The germline V gene encodes CDR1 SGHRS and CDR2 YFSETQ. The CDR3 contains 13 residues. Trimming left V 0 bases short and J 5 bases short, with 9 bases between. Here the CDR3 DNA reads TGCGCCAGCAGCTTGGGGGGCGTAGACGAGCAGTACTTC. Its translation: CASSLGGVDEQYF.

This clone is a singleton in its sample. The J gene is TRBJ2-7, the V gene TRBV6-1, with D possibly being TRBD1 or TRBD2 (5 bases each). The CDR3 contains 14 residues. V was pared by 6 bases and J by 4 bases, with 16 bases between. Germline V gene data show CDR1 as MNHNS and CDR2 as SASEGT. As DNA, the CDR3 is TGTGCCAGCAGGGGAACGGGGCCTCATTACGAGCAGTACTTC. The encoded protein is CASRGTGPHYEQYF.

This rearrangement joins TRBV6-5 to TRBJ2-7, with D perhaps given as TRBD1 or TRBD2 (5 bases each). The germline CDR1 and CDR2 sequences are MNHEY and SVGAGI. The CDR3 covers 14 residues. Between the trimmed V and J ends, which lost 6 bases and 4 bases, there was a span of 16 bases. CDR3 in amino acids: CASSLIRGPYEQYF. The CDR3 coding sequence is TGTGCCAGCAGCCTTATTCGGGGACCTTACGAGCAGTACTTC.

The genes are TRBV18 and TRBJ1-1; the match to TRBD1 covers 7 bases. The CDR3 spans 13 residues. V dropped 9 bases and J dropped 2; count of bases not matched to a gene: 6. Germline CDR1 is KGHSH and CDR2 is LQKENI. CDR3 in amino acids: CASFGTANTEAFF. Here the CDR3 DNA reads TGTGCCAGTTTTGGGACAGCAAACACTGAAGCTTTCTTT.

The rearrangement links TRBV15 to TRBJ2-7; 8 bases match TRBD1. Germline-derived CDR1 and CDR2 are LNHNV and YYDKDF (reference sequence). This CDR3 is built from 15 residues. V was clipped by 2 bases and J by 6 bases; unmatched bases: 9. The CDR3 nucleotides are TGTGCCACCAGCAGAACGGGACAGGACTTCGGCGAGCAGTACTTC. Translated, it gives CATSRTGQDFGEQYF.

V is TRBV6-4 and J is TRBJ1-3, with a tentative D call TRBD1 (5 bases). This CDR3 has 15 amino acids. Looked up from germline, CDR1 is MRHNA and CDR2 is SNTAGT. Trimming shortened V by 6 bases and J by 0 bases, and 12 bases separated the two germline ends. CDR3 sequence reads: CASRTLGGSGNTIYF. In nucleotides, the CDR3 is TGTGCCAGCAGGACCCTCGGGGGCTCTGGAAACACCATATATTTT.

The chain links TRBV5-1 to TRBJ2-7; TRBD2 matches 8 bases. Germline-derived CDR1 and CDR2 are SGHRS and YFSETQ. The length of the CDR3 is 15 residues. Trimming cost V 0 bases and J 3 bases; bases outside gene matches: 5. CDR3 amino acids: CASSLGTSTVYEQYF. CDR3 in DNA: TGCGCCAGCAGCTTGGGGACTAGCACGGTCTACGAGCAGTACTTC.

V is TRBV7-8 and J is TRBJ2-1; maybe TRBD2 (6 bases). This CDR3 is 13 amino acids long. In germline, CDR1 is SGHVS, CDR2 FQNEAQ. V gave up 5 bases and J gave up 9 bases, with 14 bases separating them. For the CDR3, the DNA is TGTGCCAGCAGCCTACGCCTCGGGGGTGAGCAGTTCTTC. Its translation is CASSLRLGGEQFF.

In DNA, the CDR3 is TGTGCCAGCAGCCCCACGACAGGACGAGGAGCTTTCTTT. This codes for CASSPTTGRGAFF. The genes are TRBV11-2 and TRBJ1-1, with D possibly TRBD1 on 6 matching bases. Germline CDR1 reads SGHAT; CDR2 reads FQNNGV. This CDR3 is built from 13 residues. Deletions cut 5 bases from V and 10 bases from J, with 17 bases between.

This sequence joins TRBV4-1 and TRBJ2-3; D is perhaps TRBD1 (6 bases). Trimming pared 1 base from V and 1 base from J, leaving 15 bases between. CDR1 and CDR2 (germline): MGHRA, YSYEKL. The CDR3 covers 17 residues. The CDR3 region has the DNA TGCGCCAGCAGCCAAGCGACAGGTCCCCTTGGCACAGATACGCAGTATTTT. Protein product: CASSQATGPLGTDTQYF.

This rearrangement joins TRBV19 to TRBJ1-1; no definite D call. The V gene lost 5 bases and the J gene lost 2 bases, with 12 bases spanning the gap. The CDR3 is made up of 14 amino acids. Germline-derived CDR1 and CDR2 are LNHDA and SQIVND (reference sequence). CDR3 protein: CASSPHTANTEAFF. The DNA for the CDR3 is TGTGCCAGTAGTCCGCACACAGCCAACACTGAAGCTTTCTTT.

The rearrangement joins TRBV10-1 to TRBJ2-2, with a weak D call TRBD1 (5 bases). V was pared by 3 bases and J by 0 bases, with 5 bases between. Per germline, CDR1 WNHNN and CDR2 SYGVQD (reference sequence). The CDR3 covers 14 residues. This CDR3 is CASSDRANTGELFF. The CDR3 DNA follows: TGCGCCAGCAGTGACAGGGCGAACACCGGGGAGCTGTTTTTT.

The J gene is TRBJ1-2, the V gene TRBV13; D is undetermined. The germline V and J ends were trimmed by 7 bases and 2 bases, with 14 bases remaining between them. Germline V CDR1 and CDR2: PRHDT, FYEKMQ (reference sequence). This CDR3 has 14 residues. In DNA form, the CDR3 reads TGTGCCAGCAATTCCCCGGGGAGAAACTATGGCTACACCTTC. This sequence encodes CASNSPGRNYGYTF.

J is TRBJ2-7 and V is TRBV10-1, with 8 nucleotides matching TRBD2. After removal of 0 bases from V and 4 bases from J, the junction contained 14 bases not matched to a gene. The CDR3 length is 18 residues. Germline V CDR1 and CDR2: WNHNN, SYGVQD (reference sequence). In nucleotides, the CDR3 is TGCGCCAGCAGTGAGTCATCCGCCATCGGGAGGGCCGGGTACGAGCAGTACTTC. It specifies CASSESSAIGRAGYEQYF.

The chain has TRBV5-1 and TRBJ1-2; D is possibly TRBD1 (5 bases). The CDR3 loop spans 13 amino acids. Germline loops: CDR1 SGHRS, CDR2 YFSETQ. Between the trimmed V and J ends, which lost 2 bases and 6 bases, there was a span of 11 bases. CDR3 protein: CASSFRDAHGYTF. CDR3 sequence (DNA): TGCGCCAGCAGCTTTCGGGACGCTCATGGCTACACCTTC.